This T cell receptor (beta chain) was obtained from a study of cytomegalovirus exposure and HLA in healthy donors. Study-level points and caveats: Analyzed later, association rates of TCRs varied across HLA loci, with DRB1 most and HLA-C fewest. In an earlier analysis, in approximately 570 donors, most V segments appeared productive either ~87% or ~30% of the time. In vitro data verified a few CMV-associated chains as specific for CMV antigens.

60 Vbeta and 13 Jbeta primers were used in PCR. Methods used by the authors: Unique TCR beta chains numbered roughly 83 million in a later analysis, with around 12 million shared. Here immunoSEQ multiplex PCR was the method, and the copy in TCRdb shows in-frame clones only, minus some. Clonal size and the V and J genes are those of that table, whereas D and trimming came from the DNA. This sample yields approximately 190,000 clones, of which around 81% are seen a single time; around 2% belongs to the top ten. Remarks on this clone: Its antigen is undetermined.

Germline V gene lookup returns CDR1 MRHNA and CDR2 SNTAGT. The CDR3 sequence is 16 residues long. V was clipped by 5 bases and J by 5 bases; unmatched bases: 3. The sample consisted of PBMCs. This chain connects TRBV6-4 to TRBJ2-1, with 16 bases matching TRBD2. This sequence originates from a woman aged 18 to 35 in good health and CMV-seropositive. This CDR3 is CASSHGTSGGDNEQFF. In nucleotides, the CDR3 is TGTGCCAGCAGTCACGGGACTAGCGGGGGGGACAATGAGCAGTTCTTC.